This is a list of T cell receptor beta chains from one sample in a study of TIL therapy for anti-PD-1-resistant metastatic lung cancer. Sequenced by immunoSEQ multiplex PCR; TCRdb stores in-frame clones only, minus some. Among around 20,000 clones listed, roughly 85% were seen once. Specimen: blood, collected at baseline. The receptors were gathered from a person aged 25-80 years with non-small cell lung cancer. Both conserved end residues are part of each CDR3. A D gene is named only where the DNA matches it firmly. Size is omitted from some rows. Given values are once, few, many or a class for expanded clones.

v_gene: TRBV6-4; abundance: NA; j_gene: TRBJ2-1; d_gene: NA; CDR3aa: CASSDGSGLLEQFF; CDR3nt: TGTGCCAGCAGTGACGGGTCAGGGCTGTTGGAGCAGTTCTTC
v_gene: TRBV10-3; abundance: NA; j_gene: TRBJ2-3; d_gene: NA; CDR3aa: CAISDRGRTDTQYF; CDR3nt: TGTGCCATCAGTGACAGGGGAAGGACAGATACGCAGTATTTT
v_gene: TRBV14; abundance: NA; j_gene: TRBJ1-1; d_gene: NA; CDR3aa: CASSQDAGRKSRAFF; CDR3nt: TGTGCCAGCAGCCAGGACGCGGGAAGGAAGAGCCGAGCTTTCTTT
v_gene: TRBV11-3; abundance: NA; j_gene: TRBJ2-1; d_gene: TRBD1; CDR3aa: CASSLDARGHNEQFF; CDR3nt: TGTGCCAGCAGCTTAGATGCCAGGGGGCACAATGAGCAGTTCTTC
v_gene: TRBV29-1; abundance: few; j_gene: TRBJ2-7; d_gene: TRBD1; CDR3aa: CSVGQGALGEQYF; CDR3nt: TGCAGCGTTGGACAGGGGGCGCTGGGGGAGCAGTACTTC
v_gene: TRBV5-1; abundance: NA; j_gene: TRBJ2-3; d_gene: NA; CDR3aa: CASSLGDATDTQYF; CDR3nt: TGCGCCAGCAGCTTGGGGGACGCGACAGATACGCAGTATTTT
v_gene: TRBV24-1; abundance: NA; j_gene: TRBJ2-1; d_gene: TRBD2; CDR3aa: CATKREGSGDEQFF; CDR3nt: TGTGCCACCAAACGGGAGGGCTCCGGGGATGAGCAGTTCTTC
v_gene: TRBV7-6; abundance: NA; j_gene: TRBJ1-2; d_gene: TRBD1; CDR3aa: CASSLAGQGVGGYTF; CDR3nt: TGTGCCAGCAGCTTAGCGGGACAGGGAGTAGGAGGCTACACCTTC
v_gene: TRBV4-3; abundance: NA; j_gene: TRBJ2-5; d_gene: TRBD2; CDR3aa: CASSQDLTSGGRVETQYF; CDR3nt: TGCGCCAGCAGCCAAGATCTGACTAGCGGGGGCCGAGTTGAGACCCAGTACTTC
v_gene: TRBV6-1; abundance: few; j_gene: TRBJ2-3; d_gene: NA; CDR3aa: CASSGTTSFPITDTQYF; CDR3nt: TGTGCCAGCAGTGGGACTACGTCTTTTCCCATAACAGATACGCAGTATTTT
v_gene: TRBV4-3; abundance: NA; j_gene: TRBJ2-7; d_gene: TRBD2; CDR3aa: CASSHTSGGEYSYEQYF; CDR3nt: TGCGCCAGCAGCCATACTAGCGGGGGAGAGTATTCCTACGAGCAGTACTTC
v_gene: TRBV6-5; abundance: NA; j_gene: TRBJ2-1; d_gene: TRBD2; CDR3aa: CASSYSLAETRNEQFF; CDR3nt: TGTGCCAGCAGTTACTCACTAGCGGAAACTCGGAATGAGCAGTTCTTC
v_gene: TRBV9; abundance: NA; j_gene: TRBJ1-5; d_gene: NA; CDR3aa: CASSVGYSNQPQHF; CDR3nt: TGTGCCAGCAGCGTAGGATATAGCAATCAGCCCCAGCATTTT
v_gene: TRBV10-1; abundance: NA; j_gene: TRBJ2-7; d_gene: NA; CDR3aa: CASSESNRLPKQYF; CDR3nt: TGCGCCAGCAGTGAGTCGAATCGACTACCTAAGCAGTACTTC
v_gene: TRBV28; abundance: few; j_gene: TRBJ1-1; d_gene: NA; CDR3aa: CASTVGSGFTNTEAFF; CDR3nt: TGTGCCAGCACCGTAGGGTCGGGTTTTACGAACACTGAAGCTTTCTTT
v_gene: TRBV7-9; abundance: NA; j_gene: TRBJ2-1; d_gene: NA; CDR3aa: CASSLTGSSYNEQFF; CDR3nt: TGTGCCAGCAGCCTCACTGGGTCCTCCTACAATGAGCAGTTCTTC
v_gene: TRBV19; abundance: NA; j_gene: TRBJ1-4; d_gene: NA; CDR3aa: CAPSRGAGYEKLFF; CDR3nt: TGTGCCCCATCGAGAGGGGCGGGTTATGAAAAACTGTTTTTT
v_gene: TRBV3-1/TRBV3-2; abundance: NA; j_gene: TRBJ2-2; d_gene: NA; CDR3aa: CASSPLTTATNTGELFF; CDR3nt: TGTGCCAGCAGCCCACTAACGACAGCAACGAACACCGGGGAGCTGTTTTTT
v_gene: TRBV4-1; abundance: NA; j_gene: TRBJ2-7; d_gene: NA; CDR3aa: CASSQGGIRGARPYEQYF; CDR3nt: TGCGCCAGCAGCCAAGGTGGGATTCGGGGGGCCAGGCCCTACGAGCAGTACTTC
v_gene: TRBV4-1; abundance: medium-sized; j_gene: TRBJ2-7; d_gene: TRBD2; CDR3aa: CASSQTALAGYREQYF; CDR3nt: TGCGCCAGCAGCCAAACGGCACTAGCGGGATATCGCGAGCAGTACTTC
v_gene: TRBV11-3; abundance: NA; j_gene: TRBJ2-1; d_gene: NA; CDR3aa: CASSLGGTGLRLNEQFF; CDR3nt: TGTGCCAGCAGCTTAGGCGGAACGGGACTGCGCCTTAATGAGCAGTTCTTC
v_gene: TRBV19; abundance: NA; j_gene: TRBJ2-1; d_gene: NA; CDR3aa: CASSPQGGRYNEQFF; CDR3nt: TGTGCCAGTAGTCCGCAGGGAGGAAGGTACAATGAGCAGTTCTTC
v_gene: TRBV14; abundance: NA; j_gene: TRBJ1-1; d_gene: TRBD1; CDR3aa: CASSPSGGTGKTEAFF; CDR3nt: TGTGCCAGCAGCCCCTCCGGCGGGACAGGGAAAACTGAAGCTTTCTTT
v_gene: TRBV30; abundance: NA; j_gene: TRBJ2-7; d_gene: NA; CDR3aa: CAWSVGTYEQYF; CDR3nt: TGTGCCTGGAGTGTTGGGACCTACGAGCAGTACTTC
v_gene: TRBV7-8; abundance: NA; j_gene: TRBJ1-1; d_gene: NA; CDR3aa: CASSLKGGLAYATEAFF; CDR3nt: TGTGCCAGCAGCTTGAAAGGGGGGTTGGCCTATGCCACTGAAGCTTTCTTT
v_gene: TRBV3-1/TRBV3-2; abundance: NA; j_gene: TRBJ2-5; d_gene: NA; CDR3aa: CASSQERTDRQETQYF; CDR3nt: TGTGCCAGCAGCCAAGAGCGGACCGACAGACAAGAGACCCAGTACTTC
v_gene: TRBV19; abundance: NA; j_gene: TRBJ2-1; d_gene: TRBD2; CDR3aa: CASSIDPSGSSYNEQFF; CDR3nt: TGTGCCAGTAGTATAGATCCGAGCGGGAGCTCCTACAATGAGCAGTTCTTC
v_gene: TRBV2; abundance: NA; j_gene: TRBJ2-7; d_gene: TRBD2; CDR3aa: CASRAGGSYEQYF; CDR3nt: TGTGCCAGCAGAGCTGGCGGGAGTTACGAGCAGTACTTC
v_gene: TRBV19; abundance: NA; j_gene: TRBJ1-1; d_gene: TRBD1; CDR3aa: CASSISVSGGEAFF; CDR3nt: TGTGCCAGTAGTATATCAGTGTCAGGGGGTGAAGCTTTCTTT
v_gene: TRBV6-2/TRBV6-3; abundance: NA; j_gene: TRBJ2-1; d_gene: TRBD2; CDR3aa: CASSLTTSGGRDEQFF; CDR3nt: TGTGCCAGCAGTCTAACTACTAGCGGGGGGAGGGATGAGCAGTTCTTC
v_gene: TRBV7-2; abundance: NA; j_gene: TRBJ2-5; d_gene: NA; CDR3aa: CASSLAGMRQVLGETQYF; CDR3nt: TGTGCCAGCAGCTTAGCGGGTATGAGACAGGTCCTAGGGGAGACCCAGTACTTC
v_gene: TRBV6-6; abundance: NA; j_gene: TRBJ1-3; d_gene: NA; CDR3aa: CASRSGLNSGNTIYF; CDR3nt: TGTGCCAGCAGATCCGGACTGAACTCTGGAAACACCATATATTTT
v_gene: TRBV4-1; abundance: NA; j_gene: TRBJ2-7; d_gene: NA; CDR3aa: CASSQIPSYEQYF; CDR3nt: TGCGCCAGCAGCCAAATTCCCTCCTACGAGCAGTACTTC
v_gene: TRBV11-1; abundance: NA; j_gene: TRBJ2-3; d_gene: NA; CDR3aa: CASSEDPSRSTDTQYF; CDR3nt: TGTGCCAGCAGCGAAGACCCGAGTAGAAGCACAGATACGCAGTATTTT
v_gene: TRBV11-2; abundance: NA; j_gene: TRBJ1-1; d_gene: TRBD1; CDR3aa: CASSNRGDTEAFF; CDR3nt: TGTGCCAGCAGCAACAGGGGAGACACTGAAGCTTTCTTT
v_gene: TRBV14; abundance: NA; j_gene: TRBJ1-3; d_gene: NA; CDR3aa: CASSYRSSGNTIYF; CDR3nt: TGTGCCAGCAGTTATCGTAGCTCTGGAAACACCATATATTTT
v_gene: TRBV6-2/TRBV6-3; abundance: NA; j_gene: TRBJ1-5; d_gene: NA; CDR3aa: CASSFPLSGGNQPQHF; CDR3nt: TGTGCCAGCAGTTTCCCATTGTCTGGCGGCAATCAGCCCCAGCATTTT
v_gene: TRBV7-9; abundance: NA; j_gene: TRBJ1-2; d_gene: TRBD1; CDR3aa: CASSFGDRAGYGYTF; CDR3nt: TGTGCCAGCAGCTTCGGGGACAGGGCGGGGTATGGCTACACCTTC
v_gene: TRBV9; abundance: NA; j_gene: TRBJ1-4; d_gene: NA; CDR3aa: CASSVGPNEKLFF; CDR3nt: TGTGCCAGCAGCGTAGGTCCGAATGAAAAACTGTTTTTT
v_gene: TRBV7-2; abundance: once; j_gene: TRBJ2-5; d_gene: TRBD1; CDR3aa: CASRATGKETQYF; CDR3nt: TGTGCCAGCAGAGCGACAGGGAAAGAGACCCAGTACTTC
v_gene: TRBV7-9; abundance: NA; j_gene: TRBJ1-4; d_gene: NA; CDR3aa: CASSLVFMDSSTNEKLFF; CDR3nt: TGTGCCAGCAGCTTAGTATTTATGGACAGCTCAACTAATGAAAAACTGTTTTTT
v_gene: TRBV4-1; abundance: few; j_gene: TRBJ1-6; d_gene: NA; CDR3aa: CASSQAALLLRTIKNSPLHF; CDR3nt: TGCGCCAGCAGCCAAGCAGCACTTTTGCTCCGGACGATTAAAAATTCACCCCTCCACTTT
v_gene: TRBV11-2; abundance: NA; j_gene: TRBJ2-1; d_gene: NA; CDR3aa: CASSLINEQFF; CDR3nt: TGTGCCAGCAGCTTGATCAATGAGCAGTTCTTC
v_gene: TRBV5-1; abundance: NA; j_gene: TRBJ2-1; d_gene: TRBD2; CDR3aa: CASSTASGRNEQFF; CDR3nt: TGCGCCAGCAGCACGGCTAGCGGGAGGAACGAGCAGTTCTTC
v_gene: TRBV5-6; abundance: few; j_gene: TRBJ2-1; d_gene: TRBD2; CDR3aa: CASSFLAGRSYNEQFF; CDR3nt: TGTGCCAGCAGCTTCTTAGCGGGGCGCTCCTACAATGAGCAGTTCTTC
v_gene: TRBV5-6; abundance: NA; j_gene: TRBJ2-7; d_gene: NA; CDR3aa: CASSSLRGALKVYEQYF; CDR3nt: TGTGCCAGCAGCTCTCTGAGGGGAGCCCTAAAAGTCTACGAGCAGTACTTC
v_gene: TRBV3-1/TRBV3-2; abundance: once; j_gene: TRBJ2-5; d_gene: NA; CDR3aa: CASSQDGETQYF; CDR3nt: TGTGCCAGCAGCCAAGATGGAGAGACCCAGTACTTC
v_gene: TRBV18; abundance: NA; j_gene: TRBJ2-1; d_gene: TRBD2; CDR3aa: CASSPSKLAGDYEQFF; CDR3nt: TGTGCCAGCTCACCATCCAAGTTAGCGGGGGATTATGAGCAGTTCTTC
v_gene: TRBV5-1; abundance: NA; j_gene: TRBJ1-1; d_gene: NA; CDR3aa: CASSSIPDMNTEAFF; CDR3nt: TGCGCCAGCAGCTCTATTCCGGATATGAACACTGAAGCTTTCTTT
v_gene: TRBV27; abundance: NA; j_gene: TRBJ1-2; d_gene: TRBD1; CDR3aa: CASRGVGTGYGYTF; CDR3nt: TGTGCCAGCAGGGGGGTGGGGACAGGATATGGCTACACCTTC
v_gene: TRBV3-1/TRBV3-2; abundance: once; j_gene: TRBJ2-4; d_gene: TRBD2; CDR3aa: CASSQGLESGGIKNIQYF; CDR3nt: TGTGCCAGCAGCCAAGGTTTAGAGAGCGGGGGGATCAAAAACATTCAGTACTTC
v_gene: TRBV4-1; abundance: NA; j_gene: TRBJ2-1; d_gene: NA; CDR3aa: CASSQGRGEFF; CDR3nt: TGCGCCAGCAGCCAGGGAAGGGGGGAGTTCTTC
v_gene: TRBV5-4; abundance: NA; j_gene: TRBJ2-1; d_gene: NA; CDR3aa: CASSLRHQDNEQFF; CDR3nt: TGTGCCAGCAGCTTGCGTCACCAAGACAATGAGCAGTTCTTC
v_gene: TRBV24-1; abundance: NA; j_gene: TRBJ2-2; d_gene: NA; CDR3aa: CATSTTGQGGTGELFF; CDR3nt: TGTGCCACCAGTACCACAGGGCAAGGCGGGACCGGGGAGCTGTTTTTT
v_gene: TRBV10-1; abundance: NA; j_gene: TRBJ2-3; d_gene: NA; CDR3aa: CASLDSFTDTQYF; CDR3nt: TGCGCCAGCCTAGACTCCTTCACAGATACGCAGTATTTT
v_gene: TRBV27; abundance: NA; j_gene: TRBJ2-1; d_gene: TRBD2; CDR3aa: CASSPGLAGWSGDEQFF; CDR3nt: TGTGCCAGCAGTCCGGGACTAGCGGGATGGAGTGGTGATGAGCAGTTCTTC